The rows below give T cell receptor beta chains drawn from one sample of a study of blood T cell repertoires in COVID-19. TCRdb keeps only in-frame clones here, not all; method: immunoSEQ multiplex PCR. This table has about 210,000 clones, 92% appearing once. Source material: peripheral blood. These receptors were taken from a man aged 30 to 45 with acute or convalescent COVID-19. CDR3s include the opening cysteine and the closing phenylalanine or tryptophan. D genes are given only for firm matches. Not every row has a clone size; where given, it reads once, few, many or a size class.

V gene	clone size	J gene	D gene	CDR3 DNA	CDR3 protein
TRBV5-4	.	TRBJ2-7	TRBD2	TGTGCCAGCAGCTTGGGAGGACTAGCGGGAGGTGACGAGCAGTACTTC	CASSLGGLAGGDEQYF
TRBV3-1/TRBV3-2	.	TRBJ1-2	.	TGTGCCAGCAGCCAAGGGGGGGTGGGGTATGGCTACACCTTC	CASSQGGVGYGYTF
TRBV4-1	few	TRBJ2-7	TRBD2	TGCGCCAGCAGCCAAGCGGGACTAGCGGGAGCGAGGTCCTACGAGCAGTACTTC	CASSQAGLAGARSYEQYF
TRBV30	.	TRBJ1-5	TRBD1	TGTGCCTGGGGGGACAGGGAAAATCAGCCCCAGCATTTT	CAWGDRENQPQHF
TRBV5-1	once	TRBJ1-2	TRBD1	TGCGCCAGCAGGAGGGGGCAGGATGGCTACACCTTC	CASRRGQDGYTF
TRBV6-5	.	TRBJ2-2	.	TGTGCCAGCAGTTATCGGTCTAGCGACACCGGGGAGCTGTTTTTT	CASSYRSSDTGELFF
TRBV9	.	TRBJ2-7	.	TGTGCCAGCAGCGAGGGACTCGGCGAGCAGTACTTC	CASSEGLGEQYF
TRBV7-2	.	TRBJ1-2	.	TGTGCCAGCAGCTTAGTGCAGGGCGCTGGCTATGGCTACACCTTC	CASSLVQGAGYGYTF
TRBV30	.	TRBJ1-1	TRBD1	TGTGCCTGGAGTGCACACCGCAGGGGGCCTGGGTACCGGGGCACTGAAGCTTTCTTT	CAWSAHRRGPGYRGTEAFF
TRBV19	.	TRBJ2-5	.	TGTGCCAGTAGTAACTGGGCAGGGCGTCAAGAGACCCAGTACTTC	CASSNWAGRQETQYF
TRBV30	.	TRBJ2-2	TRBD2	TGTGCCTGGAGTGAACTTAGCGGGAGGGCATCACCCGGGGAGCTGTTTTTT	CAWSELSGRASPGELFF
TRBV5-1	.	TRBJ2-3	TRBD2	TGCGCCAGCGACCCTTACGGACTAGCGGCCACAGATACGCAGTATTTT	CASDPYGLAATDTQYF
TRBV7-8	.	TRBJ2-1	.	TGTGCCAGCAGCCTACTTAGCGGTAGCTCCTACAATGAGCAGTTCTTC	CASSLLSGSSYNEQFF
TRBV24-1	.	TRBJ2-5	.	TGTGCCACCAGTGAAAACAGGGCTGGCGGAGAGACCCAGTACTTC	CATSENRAGGETQYF
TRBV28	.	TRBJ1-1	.	TGTGCCAGCAGCCTAGTTGACGGTGAAGCTTTCTTT	CASSLVDGEAFF
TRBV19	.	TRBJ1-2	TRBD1	TGTGCCAGTAGTATAGGGACAGGGCGAGGCGGCTACACCTTC	CASSIGTGRGGYTF
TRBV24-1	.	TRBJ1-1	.	TGTGCCACCAGTGATTCCGGGGAGGGTAACACTGAAGCTTTCTTT	CATSDSGEGNTEAFF
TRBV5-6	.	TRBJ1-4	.	TGTGCCAGCAGCTCGAGGGCTCGAGAAAAACTGTTTTTT	CASSSRAREKLFF
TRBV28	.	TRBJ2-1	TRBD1	TGTGCCAGCAGTATCCGGGACAGACTAAATGAGCAGTTCTTC	CASSIRDRLNEQFF
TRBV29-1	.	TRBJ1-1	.	TGCAGCGTTGATTGGAGGGGCAGGGACACTGAAGCTTTCTTT	CSVDWRGRDTEAFF
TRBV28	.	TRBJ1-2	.	TGTGCCAGCAGTTTAGGAGTTGGCTACACCTTC	CASSLGVGYTF
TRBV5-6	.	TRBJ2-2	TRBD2	TGTGCCAGCAGCTGGGGTGTGGCGGGAGGTACCGGGGAGCTGTTTTTT	CASSWGVAGGTGELFF
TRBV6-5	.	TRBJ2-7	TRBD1	TGTGCCAGCAGTTACGCACAGGGGTCCTCCTACGAGCAGTACTTC	CASSYAQGSSYEQYF
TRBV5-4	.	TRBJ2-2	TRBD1	TGTGCCAGCAGCAGATCCGGGACAGCGAACACCGGGGAGCTGTTTTTT	CASSRSGTANTGELFF
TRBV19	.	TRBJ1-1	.	TGTGCCAGTAGTCCACAGGGACAGAACACTGAAGCTTTCTTT	CASSPQGQNTEAFF
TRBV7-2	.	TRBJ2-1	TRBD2	TGTGCCAGCAGCTCCATGGGACTAGGGTCCTACAATGAGCAGTTCTTC	CASSSMGLGSYNEQFF
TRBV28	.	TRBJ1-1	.	TGTGCCAGCAGAAGATCTGGAACCGGAGGGACTGAAGCTTTCTTT	CASRRSGTGGTEAFF
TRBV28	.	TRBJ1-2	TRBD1	TGTGCCAGCAGGAAGGACAGGGCGAGGGGCTACACCTTC	CASRKDRARGYTF
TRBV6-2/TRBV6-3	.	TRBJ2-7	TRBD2	TGTGCCAGCAGTTACCCTCCGCGGGGGACCTACGAGCAGTACTTC	CASSYPPRGTYEQYF
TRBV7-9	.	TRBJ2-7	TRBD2	TGTGCCAGCAGCTTACTTAGCGGGAGGGATAATTCCTACGAGCAGTACTTC	CASSLLSGRDNSYEQYF
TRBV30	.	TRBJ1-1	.	TGTGCCTGGAGGGAGAGGATAATGAACACTGAAGCTTTCTTT	CAWRERIMNTEAFF
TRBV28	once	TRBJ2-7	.	TGTGCCAGCAGTTTAACACCCTCCAAGCAGTACTTC	CASSLTPSKQYF
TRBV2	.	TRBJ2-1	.	TGTGCCAGCAGTGACTCGAGGGTTCACAATGAGCAGTTCTTC	CASSDSRVHNEQFF
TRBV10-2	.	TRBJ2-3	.	TGCGCCAGCGCCCGTCTAGCGAGTTACACAGATACGCAGTATTTT	CASARLASYTDTQYF
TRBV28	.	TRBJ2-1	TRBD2	TGTGCCAGCAGTTTACAGCGGGAGGTGTTCTTC	CASSLQREVFF
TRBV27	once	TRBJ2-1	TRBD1	TGTGCCAGCAGTAGGGACAGGAGCTCCTACAATGAGCAGTTCTTC	CASSRDRSSYNEQFF
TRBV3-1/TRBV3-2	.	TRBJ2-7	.	TGTGCCAGCAGCCACAACAGGGTCTCCTACGAGCAGTACTTC	CASSHNRVSYEQYF
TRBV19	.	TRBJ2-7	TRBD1	TGTGCCAGTAGTCCGACCGGGACAGTTTCCTACGAGCAGTACTTC	CASSPTGTVSYEQYF
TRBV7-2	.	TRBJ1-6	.	TGTGCCAGCAGCTTAGCGCGGGATTCAAATTCACCCCTCCACTTT	CASSLARDSNSPLHF
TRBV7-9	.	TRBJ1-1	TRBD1	TGTGCCAGCAGCTCCACAGGGGTGGGGACTGAAGCTTTCTTT	CASSSTGVGTEAFF
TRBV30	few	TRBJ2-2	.	TGTGCCTGGATCTCGGGTCGGGTATTGAAGACCGGGGAGCTGTTTTTT	CAWISGRVLKTGELFF
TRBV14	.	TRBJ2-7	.	TGTGCCAGCAGCCAAGGTTTGGGCGGGTCCTACGAGCAGTACTTC	CASSQGLGGSYEQYF
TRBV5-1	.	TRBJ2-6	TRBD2	TGCGCCAGCAGCTTGGTGGGAGGGGCCGGGGCCAACGTCCTGACTTTC	CASSLVGGAGANVLTF
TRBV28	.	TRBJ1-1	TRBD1	TGTGCCAGCTTTCACGGGACAGCGTTAGAAGCTTTCTTT	CASFHGTALEAFF
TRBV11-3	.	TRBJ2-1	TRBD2	TGTGCCAGCACCTCAAGCCTAGCGGGCCTATACAATGAGCAGTTCTTC	CASTSSLAGLYNEQFF